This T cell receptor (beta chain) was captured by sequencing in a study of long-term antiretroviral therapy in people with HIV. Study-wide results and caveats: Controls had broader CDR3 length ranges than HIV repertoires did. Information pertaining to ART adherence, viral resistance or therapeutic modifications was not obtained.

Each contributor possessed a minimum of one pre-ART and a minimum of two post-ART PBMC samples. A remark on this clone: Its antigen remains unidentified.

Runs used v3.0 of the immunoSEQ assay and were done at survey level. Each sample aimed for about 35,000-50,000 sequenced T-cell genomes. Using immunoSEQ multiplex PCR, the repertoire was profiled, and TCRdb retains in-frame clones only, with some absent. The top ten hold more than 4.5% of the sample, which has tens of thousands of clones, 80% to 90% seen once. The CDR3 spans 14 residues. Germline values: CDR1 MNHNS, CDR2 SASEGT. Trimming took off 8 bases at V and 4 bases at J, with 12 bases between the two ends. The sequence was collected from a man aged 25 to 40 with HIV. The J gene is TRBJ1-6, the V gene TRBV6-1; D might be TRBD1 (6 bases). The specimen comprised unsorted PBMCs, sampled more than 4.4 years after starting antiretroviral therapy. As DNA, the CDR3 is TGTGCCAGCCATGGGGGCTCTTATAATTCACCCCTCCACTTT. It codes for CASHGGSYNSPLHF.